This T cell receptor (beta chain) emerged from a study of regulatory T cells in long-lasting Graves disease (dated by TCRdb to the early 2020s). Describing the broader study: Newly diagnosed Graves' disease patients had taken antithyroid drugs for less than 3 months. Persistent Graves' disease patients were compared with newly diagnosed Graves' disease patients by peripheral blood TCR sequencing and RNA sequencing. The study took place in China and was registered as a clinical trial. A total of about 35 samples underwent TCR sequencing, from around 13 patients with persistent Graves' disease and approximately 20 patients with newly diagnosed Graves' disease.

As concerns this clonotype: The clone's antigen remains unknown. Given a far larger clone just one base away, this is likely a sequencing read error.

Library generation was performed with multiplex PCR. For sequencing, an Illumina HiSeq 4000 was employed. To build TCR beta libraries, CDR3 regions were amplified by Arm-PCR using iRepertoire HTBI primers. Before sequencing, the PCR products underwent gel purification. The authors' analysis ran thus. Gene usage analysis of CDR3 amino acid clonotypes relied on the roughly 58 TRBV and over 13 TRBJ segments identified across samples. COPE and FqMerger were used to merge filtered high-quality paired reads into contigs. BLAST was used to align contigs to the IMGT TRBV, TRBD and TRBJ reference genes, and CDR3 was defined following IMGT. Clonotypes above 0.1% frequency were classified as highly expanded clones. Shannon entropy was used to measure repertoire diversity, and the Gini coefficient was used to measure V-J evenness. A clonotype found in more than one individual was treated as public. In-frame beta chains were kept once TCRdb had trimmed the public reads at Q25 with fastp and called clones with MiXCR. Every distinct CDR3 protein forms one entry, paired with its most common genes and DNA. The V and J calls here are based on TCRdb, not the publication. The sample table contains about 240,000 distinct CDR3 sequences; only one count was recorded for around 20% of them. More than 11% of the sample goes to the ten largest clones.

According to the germline V gene, CDR1 reads SGHAT and CDR2 reads FQNNGV. V is cut back by 5 bases and J by 7 bases, with 16 bases in the junction unmatched. Inclusive of the bounding cysteine and phenylalanine, the CDR3 is 16 residues long. Only CDR3 DNA remains: 48 bases, in frame from the first base. In light of the paper, this sample's time point label describes: newly diagnosed GD, antithyroid drugs for less than 3 months. For both TCR sequencing and RNA sequencing, RNA was extracted from PBMCs in TRIzol. The diagnosis of Graves' disease was made according to American Thyroid Association guidelines. The patients came from an endocrinology department in Xi'an, China. From each patient, 7.5 to 10 milliliters of peripheral blood was collected into an EDTA anticoagulant tube. Ficoll Paque Plus density gradient separation was used to isolate PBMCs, and no further T cell sorting was performed. An Agilent 2100 Bioanalyzer and agarose gel were used to check RNA quality, and a NanoDrop 2000 was used to measure RNA concentration.

Results the study describes overall, beyond this receptor: The authors noted that the small sample size was a limitation that may lower accuracy. Persistent disease showed preferential use of TRBV28, TRBJ1-2 and TRBJ2-5, whereas newly diagnosed disease favored TRBV20-1 and TRBJ2-1. Persistent patients shared more public clonotypes among themselves (2,741) than newly diagnosed patients did (about 900). The study examined only peripheral blood because the primary lesion, thyroid tissue, could not be accessed. Sequencing and analysis were limited to the TCR beta chain. Compared with newly diagnosed patients, persistent Graves' disease patients had lower TCR Shannon entropy and fewer highly expanded clones, which suggests clonal expansion.

The chain is made from TRBV11-2 and TRBJ1-2; the junction holds 7 bases that match TRBD1. Sequencing used peripheral blood mononuclear cells (PBMCs), obtained at new diagnosis, from a patient treated with antithyroid drugs. The sequence derives from a female donor with Graves disease. The base sequence is TGTGCCAGCAGCCGACTCGGGGACAGCCATTTTATTGGCTACACCTTC. It codes for CASSRLGDSHFIGYTF.